Below, 11 T cell receptor beta chains from the same sample are listed, as sequenced in a study of T cells in Graves' hyperthyroidism and ophthalmopathy. Researchers took RNA transcripts and amplified the TCR beta CDR3 regions from them. During a first-round RT-PCR of the TCR CDR3, the HTBI primer set was used. Using its own MiXCR run on the multiplex PCR reads, TCRdb lists one record per CDR3 protein. The sample includes almost 600,000 distinct CDR3 sequences, 46% seen only once; the top ten take around 7.7%. The sample comprised peripheral blood or thyroid tissue (not recorded which). The receptors originated from a woman aged 18-29 years with Graves' hyperthyroidism.

This clonotype was seen a few times. The chain carries TRBV5-5 and TRBJ2-7, with 7 bases that match TRBD2. This CDR3 comprises 15 residues. From germline, CDR1 is SGHKS and CDR2 YYEKEE (reference sequence). The ends lost 4 bases at V and 2 bases at J; junction bases unmatched: 9. The chain's CDR3 is CASSTRDYPTYEQYF. In nucleotides, the CDR3 is TGTGCCAGCAGCACCCGGGACTATCCTACCTACGAGCAGTACTTC.

This clonotype has only a few counts. This chain links TRBV7-8 with TRBJ2-5, with a tentative D call TRBD2 (6 bases). The CDR3 loop spans 14 amino acids. With 5 bases removed from V and 2 bases from J, the gap between germline ends came to 12 bases. Germline V lookup: CDR1 SGHVS, CDR2 FQNEAQ. The CDR3 DNA is TGTGCCAGCAGCCCCGGGGACTTTCAAGAGACCCAGTACTTC. Translating gives CASSPGDFQETQYF.

This clonotype appeared many times. The rearrangement uses TRBV29-1 and TRBJ1-1, with D unresolved. The germline gives CDR1 SQVTM, CDR2 ANQGSEA. The V gene lost 4 bases and the J gene lost 1 base, with 7 bases spanning the gap. This CDR3 is 12 amino acids long. The CDR3 nucleotides are TGCAGCGTTGGCGGCCGGAACACTGAAGCTTTCTTT. Its protein product is CSVGGRNTEAFF.

V gene TRBV25-1 combines with J gene TRBJ1-2; 7 bases agree with TRBD1. Germline-derived CDR1 and CDR2 are MGHDK and SYGVNS. J lost 4 bases, V lost 5 bases, and 7 bases had no gene match. The CDR3 is 14 residues long. CDR3 region: CASSYGQAFYGYTF. For the CDR3, the DNA is TGTGCCAGCAGTTACGGACAGGCGTTCTATGGCTACACCTTC.

This clonotype was seen at least ten times. The chain carries TRBV11-2 and TRBJ2-7; D perhaps matches TRBD2 (6 bases). V was pared by 5 bases and J by 0 bases, with 11 bases between. Germline CDR1 SGHAT, CDR2 FQNNGV. This CDR3 region has 14 residues. The chain's CDR3 is CASSPPSASYEQYF. CDR3 sequence (DNA): TGTGCCAGCAGCCCCCCTAGCGCCTCCTACGAGCAGTACTTC.

This clonotype was recorded many times. This chain uses TRBV20-1 with TRBJ2-5, with D maybe TRBD2 (5 bases). V was shortened by 6 bases and J by 8 bases, with 19 bases between the two germline ends. Germline CDR1 DFQATT, CDR2 SNEGSKA (reference sequence). The CDR3 totals 13 residues. Here the CDR3 reads CSAEDDRDATQYF. CDR3 coding DNA: TGCAGTGCGGAGGATGACCGGGATGCCACCCAGTACTTC.

The rearrangement joins TRBV15 to TRBJ2-2; 8 bases line up with TRBD1. CDR1 is LNHNV and CDR2 is YYDKDF in the germline V gene (reference sequence). The CDR3 is 14 residues long. J gave up 7 bases and V 0 bases, and 1 base lay outside the gene matches. DNA for the CDR3: TGTGCCACCAGCAGAGATGGGACAGGCGGGGAGCTGTTTTTT. Translated: CATSRDGTGGELFF.

The rearrangement joins TRBV7-9 to TRBJ2-7, with 9 bases fitting TRBD2. CDR1 SEHNR and CDR2 FQNEAQ come from the germline V gene (reference sequence). The CDR3 runs to 16 residues. The V gene end was trimmed by 6 bases and the J gene end by 2 bases; junction bases not matched to a gene: 11. This CDR3 is CASSALGREGTYEQYF. CDR3 nucleotides: TGTGCCAGCAGTGCCCTCGGGCGGGAGGGAACCTACGAGCAGTACTTC.

This clonotype was seen repeatedly, ten times or more. The V and J genes are TRBV6-5 and TRBJ1-2; TRBD1 matches at 9 bases. This CDR3 has 15 amino acids. V was clipped by 8 bases and J by 8 bases; unmatched bases: 15. Germline V lookup: CDR1 MNHEY, CDR2 SVGAGI. In DNA form, the CDR3 reads TGTGCCAGCGGGTTGTTCATACAGGGGGCTGGCGGCTACACCTTC. Its protein is CASGLFIQGAGGYTF.

This clonotype was picked up many times. This chain joins TRBV6-4 and TRBJ2-3; TRBD1 matches 9 bases. Germline CDR1 MRHNA, CDR2 SNTAGT. The CDR3 is 14 amino acids. The junction had 4 bases not matched to a gene; V was cut back by 5 bases and J by 4 bases. The CDR3 DNA sequence: TGTGCCAGCAGTTTTACAGGGGGCGCAGATACGCAGTATTTT. It yields the protein CASSFTGGADTQYF.

Concerning this clonotype: A much larger clone lies one base from this, so it may be a read error. The V call is TRBV7-9, the J call TRBJ1-1, with TRBD1 as a possible D gene (6 bases). This CDR3 has 16 amino acids. Germline V gene sequence: CDR1 SEHNR, CDR2 FQNEAQ (reference sequence). Trimming took 5 bases from V and 2 from J, leaving 18 bases between them. The CDR3 bases are TGTGCCAGCAGCCTTCGACCGGGACACACAAACACTGAAGCTTTCTTT. Translation gives CASSLRPGHTNTEAFF.